Listed below are T cell receptor beta chains from one sample, sequenced in a study of OX40 agonist ivuxolimab in advanced cancers. The method was immunoSEQ multiplex PCR; TCRdb's version includes in-frame clones alone and lacks a portion of them. The sample includes 85,000 to 120,000 clones, 90% of them seen just once. The specimen comprised CD4+ or CD8+ T cells sorted from blood, sampled in a trial of the OX40 agonist ivuxolimab. The origin of the receptors is an adult with an advanced solid tumor such as melanoma, head and neck, liver or kidney cancer. CDR3s include the opening cysteine and the closing phenylalanine or tryptophan. Fields, in order: J gene, D gene, V gene, clone size, CDR3 protein, CDR3 DNA. D genes are given only for firm matches. The listing skips clone size in some rows; elsewhere it reads once, few, many or a size class.

j_call: TRBJ2-1
d_call: -
v_call: TRBV15
clone_size: -
cdr3_aa: CATSALYGYSYNEQFF
cdr3_nt: TGTGCCACCAGCGCTTTGTACGGGTACTCCTACAATGAGCAGTTCTTC

j_call: TRBJ2-2
d_call: -
v_call: TRBV5-3
clone_size: -
cdr3_aa: CARSCEGTPNTGELFF
cdr3_nt: TGTGCCAGAAGCTGCGAGGGGACGCCGAACACCGGGGAGCTGTTTTTT

j_call: TRBJ1-2
d_call: -
v_call: TRBV28
clone_size: -
cdr3_aa: CASTRGGVNYGYTF
cdr3_nt: TGTGCCAGCACCCGAGGGGGGGTTAACTATGGCTACACCTTC

j_call: TRBJ1-3
d_call: TRBD1
v_call: TRBV9
clone_size: -
cdr3_aa: CASSGQGLGNTIYF
cdr3_nt: TGTGCCAGCAGCGGACAGGGCCTTGGAAACACCATATATTTT

j_call: TRBJ2-3
d_call: -
v_call: TRBV4-3
clone_size: -
cdr3_aa: CASSQDPTGYTQYF
cdr3_nt: TGCGCCAGCAGCCAAGATCCAACAGGGTATACGCAGTATTTT

j_call: TRBJ2-2
d_call: TRBD2
v_call: TRBV5-6
clone_size: -
cdr3_aa: CASSFGASGGAPGELFF
cdr3_nt: TGTGCCAGCAGCTTCGGGGCTAGCGGGGGGGCCCCCGGGGAGCTGTTTTTT

j_call: TRBJ2-7
d_call: TRBD1
v_call: TRBV13
clone_size: -
cdr3_aa: CASRARDRGYEQYF
cdr3_nt: TGTGCCAGCAGGGCTCGGGACAGGGGATACGAGCAGTACTTC

j_call: TRBJ2-2
d_call: -
v_call: TRBV2
clone_size: -
cdr3_aa: CASSARAGGIAGELFF
cdr3_nt: TGTGCCAGCAGTGCAAGGGCAGGAGGTATCGCCGGGGAGCTGTTTTTT

j_call: TRBJ1-1
d_call: -
v_call: TRBV19
clone_size: -
cdr3_aa: CASSISWAGNTEAFF
cdr3_nt: TGTGCCAGTAGTATTAGCTGGGCCGGGAACACTGAAGCTTTCTTT

j_call: TRBJ1-3
d_call: -
v_call: TRBV9
clone_size: few
cdr3_aa: CASSPGSLSGNTIYF
cdr3_nt: TGTGCCAGCAGCCCAGGGAGCCTCTCTGGAAACACCATATATTTT

j_call: TRBJ2-1
d_call: -
v_call: TRBV6-5
clone_size: -
cdr3_aa: CASSYDRNNEQFF
cdr3_nt: TGTGCCAGCAGTTACGACAGGAACAATGAGCAGTTCTTC

j_call: TRBJ1-6
d_call: TRBD1
v_call: TRBV5-1
clone_size: -
cdr3_aa: CASSPGQGSSPLHF
cdr3_nt: TGCGCCAGCAGCCCAGGACAGGGGAGTTCACCCCTCCACTTT

j_call: TRBJ1-4
d_call: -
v_call: TRBV6-5
clone_size: -
cdr3_aa: CASSRTRTNEKLFF
cdr3_nt: TGTGCCAGCAGTAGGACGCGGACTAATGAAAAACTGTTTTTT

j_call: TRBJ2-5
d_call: TRBD2
v_call: TRBV19
clone_size: -
cdr3_aa: CASSIAGGAWETQYF
cdr3_nt: TGTGCCAGTAGTATAGCGGGGGGGGCGTGGGAGACCCAGTACTTC

j_call: TRBJ2-2
d_call: -
v_call: TRBV5-4
clone_size: -
cdr3_aa: CASSFRNTGELFF
cdr3_nt: TGTGCCAGCAGCTTTAGGAACACCGGGGAGCTGTTTTTT

j_call: TRBJ2-3
d_call: -
v_call: TRBV7-8
clone_size: -
cdr3_aa: CASSLGAHSTNQQYF
cdr3_nt: TGTGCCAGCAGCTTAGGGGCTCACTCCACTAATCAGCAGTATTTT

j_call: TRBJ2-1
d_call: -
v_call: TRBV2
clone_size: -
cdr3_aa: CASRSLNEQFF
cdr3_nt: TGTGCCAGCAGGTCCCTGAATGAGCAGTTCTTC

j_call: TRBJ2-2
d_call: -
v_call: TRBV11-2
clone_size: -
cdr3_aa: CNRGGELFF
cdr3_nt: TGCAACCGGGGCGGGGAGCTGTTTTTT

j_call: TRBJ1-5
d_call: -
v_call: TRBV4-1
clone_size: -
cdr3_aa: CASSQSESISNQPQHF
cdr3_nt: TGCGCCAGCAGCCAATCAGAGAGTATTAGCAATCAGCCCCAGCATTTT

j_call: TRBJ1-5
d_call: -
v_call: TRBV6-5
clone_size: -
cdr3_aa: CASSRDSNQPQHF
cdr3_nt: TGTGCCAGCAGTAGGGACTCCAATCAGCCCCAGCATTTT

j_call: TRBJ1-2
d_call: -
v_call: TRBV6-5
clone_size: -
cdr3_aa: CASSIQRGGRYTF
cdr3_nt: TGTGCCAGCAGTATACAGCGTGGGGGACGCTACACCTTC

j_call: TRBJ1-6
d_call: -
v_call: TRBV4-2
clone_size: -
cdr3_aa: CASSQEGPSSSYNSPLHF
cdr3_nt: TGTGCCAGCAGCCAAGAGGGTCCGAGTAGCTCCTATAATTCACCCCTCCACTTT

j_call: TRBJ1-2
d_call: TRBD1
v_call: TRBV28
clone_size: once
cdr3_aa: CASSPGQANYGYTF
cdr3_nt: TGTGCCAGCAGCCCCGGACAGGCCAACTATGGCTACACCTTC

j_call: TRBJ2-6
d_call: TRBD1
v_call: TRBV11-1
clone_size: -
cdr3_aa: CASSWGQGSSGANVLTF
cdr3_nt: TGTGCCAGCAGCTGGGGACAGGGATCATCGGGGGCCAACGTCCTGACTTTC

j_call: TRBJ2-1
d_call: TRBD1
v_call: TRBV15
clone_size: -
cdr3_aa: CATSREVSGGYEQFF
cdr3_nt: TGTGCCACCAGCAGAGAGGTTTCAGGGGGCTATGAGCAGTTCTTC

j_call: TRBJ1-1
d_call: -
v_call: TRBV19
clone_size: -
cdr3_aa: CASSISENNVEAFF
cdr3_nt: TGTGCCAGTAGTATCAGCGAGAACAATGTGGAAGCTTTCTTT

j_call: TRBJ2-1
d_call: -
v_call: TRBV30
clone_size: -
cdr3_aa: CAWSLGLGAYNEQFF
cdr3_nt: TGTGCCTGGAGTCTGGGCCTGGGGGCCTACAATGAGCAGTTCTTC

j_call: TRBJ1-1
d_call: -
v_call: TRBV10-3
clone_size: few
cdr3_aa: CAISGANTEAFF
cdr3_nt: TGTGCCATCAGTGGAGCGAACACTGAAGCTTTCTTT

j_call: TRBJ2-3
d_call: -
v_call: TRBV7-2
clone_size: -
cdr3_aa: CASSIRTGGLATETDTQYF
cdr3_nt: TGTGCCAGCAGCATTAGGACAGGGGGACTAGCTACGGAGACAGATACGCAGTATTTT

j_call: TRBJ1-1
d_call: TRBD1
v_call: TRBV29-1
clone_size: -
cdr3_aa: CSVGQGLNTEAFF
cdr3_nt: TGCAGCGTGGGACAGGGCTTGAACACTGAAGCTTTCTTT

j_call: TRBJ2-7
d_call: -
v_call: TRBV19
clone_size: -
cdr3_aa: CASRLDGSYEQYF
cdr3_nt: TGTGCCAGCCGGCTAGACGGCTCCTACGAGCAGTACTTC

j_call: TRBJ2-7
d_call: -
v_call: TRBV7-8
clone_size: -
cdr3_aa: CASSLVGGPYEQYF
cdr3_nt: TGTGCCAGCAGCTTAGTAGGGGGGCCCTACGAGCAGTACTTC

j_call: TRBJ1-2
d_call: -
v_call: TRBV6-1
clone_size: -
cdr3_aa: CASSEPGASYGYTF
cdr3_nt: TGTGCCAGCAGTGAACCAGGGGCCAGCTATGGCTACACCTTC

j_call: TRBJ2-7
d_call: TRBD1
v_call: TRBV4-3
clone_size: -
cdr3_aa: CASSSGTGGSYEQYF
cdr3_nt: TGCGCCAGCAGCTCCGGGACAGGGGGGTCCTACGAGCAGTACTTC

j_call: TRBJ1-1
d_call: -
v_call: TRBV6-5
clone_size: -
cdr3_aa: CASSYLDGLTEAFF
cdr3_nt: TGTGCCAGCAGTTACTTGGACGGTTTGACTGAAGCTTTCTTT

j_call: TRBJ2-5
d_call: -
v_call: TRBV21-1
clone_size: -
cdr3_aa: CASSARTSGGRETQYF
cdr3_nt: TGTGCCAGCAGCGCCCGGACTAGCGGGGGGAGGGAGACCCAGTACTTC

j_call: TRBJ1-1
d_call: -
v_call: TRBV7-2
clone_size: -
cdr3_aa: CASSLAGAPEAFF
cdr3_nt: TGTGCCAGCAGCTTAGCCGGGGCCCCTGAAGCTTTCTTT

j_call: TRBJ1-1
d_call: -
v_call: TRBV11-2
clone_size: -
cdr3_aa: CASSLGVKNTEAFF
cdr3_nt: TGTGCCAGCAGCTTAGGGGTGAAGAACACTGAAGCTTTCTTT

j_call: TRBJ2-1
d_call: TRBD2
v_call: TRBV5-6
clone_size: -
cdr3_aa: CASSLLTGTSTAYNEQFF
cdr3_nt: TGTGCCAGCAGCTTACTAACCGGGACTAGCACAGCCTACAATGAGCAGTTCTTC